Listed here are 26 T cell receptor beta chains from one sample, sequenced in a study of tumor-infiltrating lymphocytes in glioblastoma multiforme. TCR beta libraries were built from RNA through three nested multiplex PCR rounds using modified ARM-PCR. TCRdb re-derived calls from the multiplex PCR reads in MiXCR, one entry per CDR3 protein. The table includes 15,000 or so distinct CDR3 sequences, more than 65% detected once. Sequenced sample: brain tumor tissue. The receptor set was obtained from a male donor with glioblastoma.

Comments on this clonotype: This may come from a read error, since a much larger clone is one base off. This rearrangement joins TRBV10-2 to TRBJ1-3, with 9 bases matching TRBD1. The CDR3 extends over 14 amino acids. Germline values: CDR1 WSHSY, CDR2 SAAADI. V lost 5 bases to trimming and J lost 3 bases; unmatched junction nucleotides: 2. The CDR3 here is CASSTGGDGNTIYF. As DNA, the CDR3 is TGCGCCAGCAGTACAGGGGGCGATGGAAACACCATATATTTT.

Concerning this clonotype itself: At one end the junction does not follow the germline gene, possibly because of a read error. V usage is TRBV19 and J usage is TRBJ2-7; D gene uncertain. The CDR3 length is 13 residues. Germline loops: CDR1 LNHDA, CDR2 SQIVND (reference sequence). The CDR3 DNA reads TGTGCCAGTAGTATAGTAGGGCAAGGCGAGCATTACTTC. This codes for CASSIVGQGEHYF. The whole variable domain, filled in from reference TRBV19 and TRBJ2-7, reads DGGITQSPKYLFRKEGQNVTLSCEQNLNHDAMYWYRQDPGQGLRLIYYSQIVNDFQKGDIAEGYSVSREKKESFPLTVTSAQKNPTAFYLCASSIVGQGEHYFGPGTRLTVT.

This clonotype showed up just once. The CDR3 coding sequence is TGCAGTGCTAGAGATGGAGGGGGACTTGGATCTGGAGCTTTCTTT. Its translation: CSARDGGGLGSGAFF. J is TRBJ1-1 and V is TRBV20-1, with D maybe TRBD1 (6 bases). CDR3 size: 15 residues. Germline CDR1 is DFQATT and CDR2 is SNEGSKA (reference sequence). V was clipped by 0 bases and J by 10 bases, with 21 bases between them.

The chain joins TRBV11-3 to TRBJ2-1; D might be TRBD1 or TRBD2, each matching 5 bases. CDR1 is SGHNT and CDR2 is YENEEA in the germline V gene. CDR3 length: 12 residues. The V gene lost 0 bases and the J gene lost 15 bases, with 12 bases spanning the gap. In DNA form, the CDR3 reads TGTGCCAGCAGCTTAGATGGGGGACCCCCGTTCTTC. Its translation is CASSLDGGPPFF.

V gene TRBV20-1 combines with J gene TRBJ2-1; 8 bases map to TRBD2. This CDR3 is built from 14 residues. Germline lookup yields CDR1 DFQATT and CDR2 SNEGSKA (reference sequence). With V trimmed by 4 bases and J by 0 bases, 2 bases remained unmatched. For the CDR3, the DNA is TGCAGTGCTAAGAGCGGGAGCTCCTACAATGAGCAGTTCTTC. It is translated as CSAKSGSSYNEQFF.

The sample holds many counts of this clonotype. This chain links TRBV29-1 with TRBJ2-7; D might be TRBD1 (5 bases). The germline V gene has CDR1 SQVTM and CDR2 ANQGSEA. The germline V and J ends were trimmed by 4 bases and 2 bases, with 9 bases remaining between them. The CDR3 loop spans 12 amino acids. CDR3 DNA: TGCAGCGTTGGTCAGGGTACCTACGAGCAGTACTTC. Protein sequence: CSVGQGTYEQYF.

The chain carries TRBV11-2 and TRBJ1-1, with D possibly TRBD1 on 5 matching bases. The CDR3 contains 14 residues. The V end lost 5 bases, the J end lost 2 bases, and 12 bases lay between the germline ends. Looked up from germline, CDR1 is SGHAT and CDR2 is FQNNGV. CDR3: CASSLDRHNTEAFF. In nucleotides, the CDR3 is TGTGCCAGCAGCCTTGACAGACATAACACTGAAGCTTTCTTT.

The chain couples TRBV11-2 to TRBJ2-3; D not resolved. Looked up from germline, CDR1 is SGHAT and CDR2 is FQNNGV. This CDR3 has 12 residues. Trimming removed 5 bases from V and 5 bases from J, with 8 bases in between. Here the CDR3 reads CASSRYGDTQYF. The CDR3 DNA reads as TGTGCCAGCAGCCGATATGGAGATACGCAGTATTTT.

This sequence joins TRBV6-6 and TRBJ2-5, with 8 bases that match TRBD2. Germline V lookup: CDR1 MNHNY, CDR2 SVGAGI (reference sequence). Trimming took 8 bases from V and 9 from J; bases not matched to a gene: 11. The CDR3 totals 13 residues. CDR3 region: CASLETSGWAQYF. The CDR3, as DNA: TGTGCCAGCCTCGAAACTAGCGGTTGGGCCCAGTACTTC.

This rearrangement joins TRBV6-1 to TRBJ2-1; the D gene is possibly TRBD2 (5 bases). V was pared by 7 bases and J by 0 bases, with 13 bases between. CDR1 is MNHNS, CDR2 SASEGT, per germline. The CDR3 loop spans 15 amino acids. This CDR3 reads CASTRAVGSYNEQFF. CDR3 coding DNA: TGTGCCAGCACCCGAGCGGTTGGCTCCTACAATGAGCAGTTCTTC.

As to this clonotype: A much larger clone differs from this one at a single base, so this may be a read error. This chain joins TRBV18 and TRBJ2-5; TRBD1 is a possible D gene (6 bases). The CDR3 runs to 16 residues. V lost 2 bases, J lost 0 bases, and 13 bases lay in between. Germline CDR1 reads KGHSH; CDR2 reads LQKENI. Written as DNA, the CDR3 is TGTGCCAGCTCACCATGGGCAGGGGCGTACCAAGAGACCCAGTACTTC. It encodes CASSPWAGAYQETQYF.

This clonotype occurred many times. The V call is TRBV11-3, the J call TRBJ1-1; D unresolved. V lost 4 bases to trimming and J lost 1 base, with 7 bases between them. CDR1 SGHNT and CDR2 YENEEA come from the germline V gene. CDR3 size: 13 residues. The DNA for the CDR3 is TGTGCCAGCAGCTCTACAGAGAACACTGAAGCTTTCTTT. Translated: CASSSTENTEAFF. Complete variable domain (other parts from reference TRBV11-3 and TRBJ1-1): EAGVVQSPRYKIIEKKQPVAFWCNPISGHNTLYWYLQNLGQGPELLIRYENEEAVDDSQLPKDRFSAERLKGVDSTLKIQPAELGDSAVYLCASSSTENTEAFFGQGTRLTVV.

The rearrangement uses TRBV11-2 and TRBJ2-2, with 7 nucleotides matching TRBD2. The CDR3 has 20 residues. V lost 7 bases to trimming and J lost 16 bases; unmatched junction nucleotides: 36. From germline, CDR1 is SGHAT and CDR2 FQNNGV. The CDR3 spells CASTPSVGQGLAVNTGKRFF. In DNA form, the CDR3 reads TGTGCCAGCACCCCCTCAGTCGGCCAAGGGCTAGCGGTAAACACCGGGAAGCGGTTTTTT.

In regard to this clonotype: Mismatch with germline at one junction end may stem from a read error. The chain carries TRBV11-1 and TRBJ2-7; 10 bases match TRBD1. CDR1 and CDR2 (germline): SGHAT, FQDESV (reference sequence). The CDR3 totals 16 residues. In DNA, the CDR3 is TGTGCCAGCTGTTTAGCGCGTCTGGACAGGGGGTATGAGCAATACTTC. Its protein is CASCLARLDRGYEQYF. Combining the CDR3 with reference TRBV11-1 and TRBJ2-7 gives the whole variable domain EAEVAQSPRYKITEKSQAVAFWCDPISGHATLYWYRQILGQGPELLVQFQDESVVDDSQLPKDRFSAERLKGVDSTLKIQPAELGDSAMYLCASCLARLDRGYEQYFGPGTRLTVT.

The CDR3 DNA is TGTGCCAGCGGCGCAGCGGGACAGACCCAGTACTTC. Translation: CASGAAGQTQYF. The chain uses TRBV12-3 or TRBV12-4 and TRBJ2-5; TRBD2 aligns across 7 bases. This CDR3 contains 12 residues. With V trimmed by 8 bases and J by 6 bases, 6 bases remained unmatched.

This clonotype was seen once. Likely a read error: the CDR3 ends without its conserved phenylalanine or tryptophan. This chain links TRBV4-1 with TRBJ1-2; D gene ambiguous. The V end lost 0 bases, the J end lost 5 bases, and 10 bases lay between the germline ends. CDR1 and CDR2 from the germline V gene are MGHRA and YSYEKL. CDR3 length: 14 residues. CDR3 in amino acids: CASSQEPWKYGYTS. The CDR3 bases are TGCGCCAGCAGCCAAGAGCCATGGAAGTATGGCTACACCTCC.

The V gene is TRBV29-1, the J gene TRBJ2-1, with TRBD2 as a possible D gene (6 bases). The CDR3 runs 13 residues. The V end was cut by 7 bases, the J end by 6 bases, with 16 bases between. Germline V gives CDR1 SQVTM, CDR2 ANQGSEA. CDR3 amino acids: CSAERDSPNEQFF. The CDR3 nucleotides are TGCAGCGCCGAAAGGGACTCCCCCAATGAGCAGTTCTTC.

Points on this clonotype: A junction end diverges from the germline sequence, so it may reflect a read error. This chain connects TRBV20-1 to TRBJ1-2, with TRBD1 identical over 7 bases. Germline assignment: CDR1 DFQATT and CDR2 SNEGSKA (reference sequence). The CDR3 consists of 15 residues. The CDR3 sequence: CSVRLTGLGSYGYTF. The CDR3 nucleotides are TGTAGTGTTAGATTGACAGGGTTGGGCTCTTATGGCTACACCTTC.

This clonotype occurred a few times. The chain couples TRBV20-1 to TRBJ2-1; D gene ambiguous. The CDR3 is made up of 11 amino acids. Trimming removed 3 bases from V and 10 bases from J, with 10 bases in between. Germline V gene lookup returns CDR1 DFQATT and CDR2 SNEGSKA (reference sequence). This CDR3 is CSASSLQEQFF. DNA of the CDR3: TGCAGTGCTAGCTCACTTCAGGAGCAGTTCTTC.

Regarding this clonotype: As the CDR3 is not closed by the conserved phenylalanine or tryptophan, this likely results from a read error. The chain is built from TRBV10-2 and TRBJ2-1; D may be TRBD1 (5 bases). The CDR3 sequence is 12 residues long. Germline CDR1 WSHSY, CDR2 SAAADI. V was trimmed by 2 bases and J by 6 bases, leaving 5 bases between them. DNA of the CDR3: TGCGCCAGCAGTGAGGGGGCCAATGAGCAGTTCCTC. Translating gives CASSEGANEQFL.

Concerning this clonotype itself: This likely comes from a read error, as the CDR3 has no conserved phenylalanine or tryptophan at its end. The chain couples TRBV28 to TRBJ1-5; D is perhaps TRBD1 (5 bases). The length of the CDR3 is 15 residues. Trimming removed 6 bases from V and 0 bases from J, with 12 bases in between. Germline CDR1 and CDR2: MDHEN and SYDVKM. The CDR3 reads CASSRVTVSNQPQHY. CDR3 nucleotides: TGTGCCAGCAGCCGCGTGACAGTTAGCAATCAGCCCCAGCATTAT.

This clonotype has a handful of counts. Just one base apart from a much larger clone, this may be a read error. Because the CDR3 is missing its conserved closing phenylalanine or tryptophan, this is likely a read error. The chain couples TRBV28 to TRBJ2-7; 10 nucleotides agree with TRBD2. Germline V gives CDR1 MDHEN, CDR2 SYDVKM. This CDR3 contains 13 residues. After removal of 11 bases from V and 4 bases from J, the junction contained 8 bases not matched to a gene. The CDR3 is CAHQREGLYEQYL. The CDR3 nucleotides are TGTGCCCACCAGCGGGAGGGCCTGTACGAGCAGTACCTC.

Only a few counts were recorded for this clonotype. This chain connects TRBV7-8 to TRBJ2-7; tentatively, D is TRBD1 (6 bases). Looked up from germline, CDR1 is SGHVS and CDR2 is FQNEAQ. There are 14 residues in the CDR3. V shed 4 bases and J shed 7 bases, with 17 bases lying between them. DNA for the CDR3: TGTGCCAGCAGCTCTACCACAGGGTCCCGGGAGCAGTACGTC. Residues: CASSSTTGSREQYV.

V usage is TRBV20-1 and J usage is TRBJ2-7; TRBD2 is a possible D gene (6 bases). V lost 2 bases and J 2 bases, leaving 13 bases between the germline ends. Germline CDR1 is DFQATT and CDR2 is SNEGSKA (reference sequence). The CDR3 runs to 14 residues. CDR3 in DNA: TGCAGTGCTAGAACCGGGAGCGAGCCCTACGAGCAGTACTTC. Residues: CSARTGSEPYEQYF.

The chain couples TRBV4-3 to TRBJ2-6; tentatively, D is TRBD1 (6 bases). The CDR3 length is 16 residues. V lost 0 bases and J 2 bases, leaving 8 bases between the germline ends. Germline CDR1 LGHNA, CDR2 YSLEER. The CDR3 spells CASSQDRGTGANVLTF. CDR3 bases: TGCGCCAGCAGCCAAGACAGGGGTACTGGGGCCAACGTCCTGACTTTC.

In its sample, this clonotype was seen a few times. The junction differs from germline at one of its ends, possibly a read error. The chain couples TRBV4-3 to TRBJ1-2; D may be TRBD1 (6 bases). Germline values: CDR1 LGHNA, CDR2 YSLEER. The CDR3 has 14 amino acids. The CDR3 nucleotides read TGTGCCAGCAGCCAAGCGCAGGGGAATCTAGGCTACACCTTC. Encoded protein: CASSQAQGNLGYTF.